The rows below give T cell receptor beta chains drawn from one sample of a study of Ad26.COV2.S vaccination and SARS-CoV-2 variants. Using immunoSEQ multiplex PCR, the repertoire was profiled, and TCRdb retains in-frame clones only, with some absent. The top ten hold around 3.6% of the sample, which has approximately 410,000 clones, around nine tenths seen once. The sample was peripheral blood, taken in a trial of Ad26.COV2.S vaccine versus placebo. Receptors originate from a person between 18 and 65 years old who received the Ad26.COV2.S COVID-19 vaccine or a placebo. CDR3s include the opening cysteine and the closing phenylalanine or tryptophan. A D gene is named only where the DNA matches it firmly. Clone size is stated in some rows and not others, as once, few, many or a class when expanded.

CDR3 protein | CDR3 DNA | J gene | clone size | CDR3 length | D gene | V gene
CASSDTGRGLNEQFF | TGTGCCAGCAGTGATACGGGGAGGGGGCTGAATGAGCAGTTCTTC | TRBJ2-1 | . | 15 | . | TRBV6-4
CASSYEARAMTQHF | TGTGCCAGCAGTTACGAGGCCAGGGCCATGACCCAGCATTTT | TRBJ1-5 | few | 14 | . | TRBV6-6
CASSQDDSRAYNEQFF | TGCGCCAGCAGCCAAGACGACAGTAGGGCCTACAATGAGCAGTTCTTC | TRBJ2-1 | . | 16 | . | TRBV4-3
CASSRQGGNEKLFF | TGTGCCAGCAGCCGACAGGGAGGTAATGAAAAACTGTTTTTT | TRBJ1-4 | . | 14 | TRBD1 | TRBV28
CASSRGNEQFF | TGTGCCAGCAGCCGGGGGAATGAGCAGTTCTTC | TRBJ2-1 | . | 11 | . | TRBV9
CASTTSGGRMYEQYF | TGTGCCAGTACGACTAGCGGGGGGCGAATGTACGAGCAGTACTTC | TRBJ2-7 | . | 15 | TRBD2 | TRBV19
CATRGSGSNQPQHF | TGTGCCACCAGGGGCAGTGGGAGCAATCAGCCCCAGCATTTT | TRBJ1-5 | once | 14 | . | TRBV15
CATTVGPETQYF | TGTGCCACGACGGTGGGCCCCGAGACCCAGTACTTC | TRBJ2-5 | once | 12 | . | TRBV5-4
CASSQERPDPYNSPLHF | TGTGCCAGCAGCCAAGAACGACCGGACCCCTATAATTCACCCCTCCACTTT | TRBJ1-6 | once | 17 | . | TRBV3-1/TRBV3-2
CASSKAGGSSTDTQYF | TGTGCCAGCAGCAAGGCGGGGGGAAGTAGTACAGATACGCAGTATTTT | TRBJ2-3 | once | 16 | TRBD2 | TRBV5-6
CASSIGTRTKQPQHF | TGTGCCAGTAGTATAGGGACACGTACTAAGCAGCCCCAGCATTTT | TRBJ1-5 | . | 15 | . | TRBV19
CASSYAGVWTEAFF | TGTGCCAGCAGTTACGCGGGGGTCTGGACTGAAGCTTTCTTT | TRBJ1-1 | . | 14 | . | TRBV6-2/TRBV6-3
CATSPKNRASTDTQYF | TGTGCCACCAGCCCGAAAAACAGGGCTAGCACAGATACGCAGTATTTT | TRBJ2-3 | . | 16 | . | TRBV19
CASSIVAGTGNQPQHF | TGTGCCAGTAGTATAGTGGCAGGGACCGGCAATCAGCCCCAGCATTTT | TRBJ1-5 | once | 16 | . | TRBV19
CASSPRQGVMNTEAFF | TGTGCCAGCAGCCCGAGACAGGGGGTCATGAACACTGAAGCTTTCTTT | TRBJ1-1 | once | 16 | TRBD1 | TRBV5-5
CASSSRTLQETQYF | TGTGCCAGCAGCTCCCGGACACTCCAAGAGACCCAGTACTTC | TRBJ2-5 | . | 14 | . | TRBV7-9
CATQAGQAGELFF | TGTGCCACCCAGGCGGGGCAGGCCGGGGAGCTGTTTTTT | TRBJ2-2 | . | 13 | . | TRBV10-3
CASSPRSGPSYNEQFF | TGTGCCAGCAGCCCTAGAAGCGGGCCCTCCTACAATGAGCAGTTCTTC | TRBJ2-1 | . | 16 | . | TRBV11-2
CASRQQGTYEQYF | TGCGCCAGCAGACAACAGGGGACCTACGAGCAGTACTTC | TRBJ2-7 | . | 13 | TRBD1 | TRBV4-1
CASSFGSGIRGTDTQYF | TGCGCCAGCAGCTTCGGTTCCGGAATTCGAGGGACAGATACGCAGTATTTT | TRBJ2-3 | . | 17 | . | TRBV5-1
CASSQATSPAFYNEQFF | TGTGCCAGCAGCCAAGCGACTAGCCCGGCGTTCTACAATGAGCAGTTCTTC | TRBJ2-1 | . | 17 | TRBD2 | TRBV3-1/TRBV3-2
CASSMSVAGGLHSYNEQFF | TGTGCCAGTAGTATGAGTGTAGCGGGGGGTCTTCACTCCTACAATGAGCAGTTCTTC | TRBJ2-1 | . | 19 | TRBD2 | TRBV19